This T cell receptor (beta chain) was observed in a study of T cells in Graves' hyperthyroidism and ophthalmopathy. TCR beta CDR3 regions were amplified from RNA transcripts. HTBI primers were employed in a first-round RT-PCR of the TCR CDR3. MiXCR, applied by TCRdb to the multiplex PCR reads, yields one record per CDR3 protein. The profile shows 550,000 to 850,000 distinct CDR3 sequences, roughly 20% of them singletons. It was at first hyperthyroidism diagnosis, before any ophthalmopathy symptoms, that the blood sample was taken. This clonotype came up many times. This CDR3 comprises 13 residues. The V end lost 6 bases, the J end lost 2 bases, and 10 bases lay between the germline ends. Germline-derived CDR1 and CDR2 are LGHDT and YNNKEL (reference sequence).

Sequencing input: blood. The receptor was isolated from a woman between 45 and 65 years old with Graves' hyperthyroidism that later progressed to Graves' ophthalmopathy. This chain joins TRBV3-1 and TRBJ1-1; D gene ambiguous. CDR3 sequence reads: CASSSYSNTEAFF. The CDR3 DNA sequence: TGTGCCAGCAGTTCGTACAGTAACACTGAAGCTTTCTTT. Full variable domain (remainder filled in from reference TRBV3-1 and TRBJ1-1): DTAVSQTPKYLVTQMGNDKSIKCEQNLGHDTMYWYKQDSKKFLKIMFSYNNKELIINETVPNRFSPKSPDKAHLNLHINSLELGDSAVYFCASSSYSNTEAFFGQGTRLTVV.